This T cell receptor (beta chain) appears in the sequencing data of a study of blood T cell repertoires in COVID-19. Study summary: Specimens from acute and convalescent COVID-19 originated in the United States, Italy and Spain. From T cells, B-cell-depleted T cells, or PBMCs came the material, which was cDNA or gDNA.

Authors' methods: Counts of nucleated cells, estimated from reference gene primer amplification, were obtained. Sequenced by immunoSEQ multiplex PCR; TCRdb stores in-frame clones only, minus some. V, J and clone size are those of that table, while D and trimming were read from the DNA. Of a few hundred thousand clones in the sample, roughly four fifths were seen once. Germline V gene sequence: CDR1 LGHNT, CDR2 FRNRAP. The CDR3 has 20 amino acids. Trimming at V came to 0 bases and at J to 3 bases, leaving 13 bases not matched to a gene. The chain couples TRBV12-5 to TRBJ2-1; 11 nucleotides line up with TRBD2. The clonotype was recovered from a woman aged 18-29 years with acute or convalescent COVID-19. The sample consisted of peripheral blood. The CDR3 coding sequence is TGTGCTAGTGGTTTGGTACTCGGGACTAGCGGAGGTCCGGTCTACAATGAGCAGTTCTTC. Translating gives CASGLVLGTSGGPVYNEQFF.